This is a list of T cell receptor beta chains from one sample in a study of identifying expanded T cells in peripheral blood. Generated by immunoSEQ multiplex PCR, the TCRdb table keeps only in-frame clones and is missing some. The sample lists approximately 110,000 clones; more than 85% were seen once. The sample comprised blood. These receptors were obtained from a person between 18 and 69 years old in good health. The CDR3 runs from the conserved cysteine through the conserved F or W. A D gene is named only where the DNA matches it firmly. Clone size is not always given. Where it is, it says once, few, many or a class for expanded clones.

d_gene: TRBD1
v_gene: TRBV6-1
j_gene: TRBJ1-2
abundance: .
CDR3aa: CASSEWGQGDGYTF
CDR3nt: TGTGCCAGCAGTGAATGGGGGCAGGGGGATGGCTACACCTTC

d_gene: .
v_gene: TRBV4-1
j_gene: TRBJ1-2
abundance: .
CDR3aa: CASSPLTDTGYTF
CDR3nt: TGCGCCAGCAGCCCCCTGACGGACACTGGCTACACCTTC

d_gene: .
v_gene: TRBV7-9
j_gene: TRBJ1-5
abundance: few
CDR3aa: CASSLVREQPQHF
CDR3nt: TGTGCCAGCAGCTTAGTGAGGGAGCAGCCCCAGCATTTT

d_gene: .
v_gene: TRBV10-3
j_gene: TRBJ1-1
abundance: .
CDR3aa: CAISGGPTEAFF
CDR3nt: TGTGCCATCAGTGGGGGCCCCACGGAAGCTTTCTTT

d_gene: .
v_gene: TRBV27
j_gene: TRBJ2-1
abundance: .
CDR3aa: CASRAGGYNEQFF
CDR3nt: TGTGCCAGCAGAGCAGGGGGGTACAATGAGCAGTTCTTC

d_gene: TRBD1
v_gene: TRBV18
j_gene: TRBJ2-7
abundance: .
CDR3aa: CASSRLQGSSYEQYF
CDR3nt: TGTGCCAGCTCACGATTACAGGGGAGCTCCTACGAGCAGTACTTC

d_gene: .
v_gene: TRBV19
j_gene: TRBJ2-7
abundance: .
CDR3aa: CASSIDLGLGEQYF
CDR3nt: TGTGCCAGTAGTATAGATCTGGGACTGGGCGAGCAGTACTTC

d_gene: .
v_gene: TRBV7-8
j_gene: TRBJ2-5
abundance: .
CDR3aa: CASSLDQETQYF
CDR3nt: TGTGCCAGCAGCCTTGACCAAGAGACCCAGTACTTC

d_gene: .
v_gene: TRBV27
j_gene: TRBJ2-1
abundance: .
CDR3aa: CASSLGGIIDNEQFF
CDR3nt: TGTGCCAGCAGTTTAGGGGGTATCATCGACAATGAGCAGTTCTTC

d_gene: .
v_gene: TRBV7-9
j_gene: TRBJ2-3
abundance: .
CDR3aa: CASSPVSSDTQYF
CDR3nt: TGTGCCAGCAGCCCGGTCTCATCAGATACGCAGTATTTT

d_gene: TRBD1
v_gene: TRBV5-1
j_gene: TRBJ2-5
abundance: .
CDR3aa: CASSQGQPWETQYF
CDR3nt: TGCGCCAGCAGCCAGGGACAGCCCTGGGAGACCCAGTACTTC

d_gene: TRBD1
v_gene: TRBV6-5
j_gene: TRBJ2-7
abundance: .
CDR3aa: CASSSPGQGLTEQYF
CDR3nt: TGTGCCAGCAGTTCTCCGGGACAGGGACTCACGGAGCAGTACTTC

d_gene: TRBD2
v_gene: TRBV5-1
j_gene: TRBJ2-5
abundance: .
CDR3aa: CASSYGTNQETQYF
CDR3nt: TGCGCCAGCAGCTACGGGACTAACCAAGAGACCCAGTACTTC